This TCR beta chain appears in the sequencing data of a study of lymphopenia after photon versus proton radiotherapy. TCRdb's copy holds only in-frame clones and misses some; the assay was immunoSEQ multiplex PCR. The sample shows about 33,000 clones, about 90% of them seen only once. Germline values: CDR1 MDHEN, CDR2 SYDVKM. This CDR3 comprises 12 residues. Points from the study as a whole: Survival link was tested only in deceased patients; proton benefit remains a possibility. Post-nadir diversity loss with photons came from oligoclonal expansion, particularly CD8+ Temra cells. Under photons, naive T cells and diversity fell while effector/memory populations rose. Post-nadir TCR diversity decline inversely tracked overall survival among those who died.

This clone turned up a few times. The antigen is not known. One end of the junction varies from germline; a read error may be responsible. The sequences come from peripheral blood, collected from a patient treated with photon-based radiotherapy. This receptor was taken from a woman in her forties or fifties with pancreatic cancer. This sequence joins TRBV28 and TRBJ2-7, with D possibly being TRBD1 or TRBD2 (5 bases each). CDR3 sequence: CASSPGAEIRVF. CDR3 bases: TGTGCCAGCAGCCCCGGGGCGGAGATTAGGGTCTTC. Full variable domain (rest looked up from reference TRBV28 and TRBJ2-7): DVKVTQSSRYLVKRTGEKVFLECVQDMDHENMFWYRQDPGLGLRLIYFSYDVKMKEKGDIPEGYSVSREKKERFSLILESASTNQTSMYLCASSPGAEIRVFGPGTRLTVT.